The next 26 T cell receptor beta chains were all read from a single sample in a study of CD8 T cells in ankylosing spondylitis. Notes on the study in general: Fewer than ten highly homologous variants made up a TCR beta motif that seemed to typify ankylosing spondylitis blood.

TCRdb analysed the 5' RACE reads with MiXCR anew, one entry per CDR3 protein. Among a few hundred thousand distinct CDR3 sequences listed, approximately 8% were seen once. No cognate antigen is known for these TCRs. Sequencing input: blood, either unsorted or a sorted T cell fraction (not recorded which). The receptors were sampled from a male donor with ankylosing spondylitis.

The sample holds a few counts of this clonotype. This chain links TRBV5-1 with TRBJ2-7; D not certain. Germline CDR1 is SGHRS and CDR2 is YFSETQ. V lost 0 bases to trimming and J lost 0 bases, with 10 bases between them. The CDR3 is made up of 15 amino acids. Here the CDR3 DNA reads TGCGCCAGCAGCTTGGATGGGCAGGTCTCCTACGAGCAGTACTTC. It specifies CASSLDGQVSYEQYF. Full variable domain (missing parts from reference TRBV5-1 and TRBJ2-7): KAGVTQTPRYLIKTRGQQVTLSCSPISGHRSVSWYQQTPGQGLQFLFEYFSETQRNKGNFPGRFSGRQFSNSRSEMNVSTLELGDSALYLCASSLDGQVSYEQYFGPGTRLTVT.

The chain combines TRBV28 with TRBJ2-7; 9 bases are shared with TRBD1. Germline CDR1 is MDHEN and CDR2 is SYDVKM. The V segment lost 6 bases and the J segment 3 bases; nucleotides outside the gene matches: 9. The CDR3 covers 15 residues. The CDR3 nucleotides read TGTGCCAGCAGAACCGCGAGACAGGGGGGCTACGAGCAGTACTTC. Translation: CASRTARQGGYEQYF. Drawing the rest from reference TRBV28 and TRBJ2-7, the complete variable domain is DVKVTQSSRYLVKRTGEKVFLECVQDMDHENMFWYRQDPGLGLRLIYFSYDVKMKEKGDIPEGYSVSREKKERFSLILESASTNQTSMYLCASRTARQGGYEQYFGPGTRLTVT.

The genes are TRBV7-9 and TRBJ2-1; 8 bases map to TRBD2. Germline loops: CDR1 SEHNR, CDR2 FQNEAQ (reference sequence). Trimming at V came to 6 bases and at J to 5 bases, leaving 6 bases not matched to a gene. This CDR3 is built from 14 residues. The CDR3 nucleotides are TGTGCCAGCAGAACGGGACTAGTTAACAATGAGCAGTTCTTC. It codes for CASRTGLVNNEQFF.

This chain uses TRBV7-9 with TRBJ2-7; D not resolved. The germline V gene has CDR1 SEHNR and CDR2 FQNEAQ (reference sequence). The CDR3 sequence is 11 residues long. Trimming pared 5 bases from V and 1 base from J, leaving 3 bases between. Here the CDR3 DNA reads TGTGCCAGCAGCATGTCCTACGAGCAGTACTTC. As protein: CASSMSYEQYF.

This clonotype has only a few counts. The CDR3 sequence is CASSFRTGYYEQYF. DNA of the CDR3: TGTGCCAGCAGTTTCAGGACAGGTTACTACGAGCAGTACTTC. The J gene is TRBJ2-7, the V gene TRBV6-5, with 7 bases that match TRBD1. The length of the CDR3 is 14 residues. The junction had 6 bases not matched to a gene; V was cut back by 4 bases and J by 3 bases. In germline, CDR1 is MNHEY, CDR2 SVGAGI.

In its sample, this clonotype was seen many times. The rearrangement joins TRBV12-3 or TRBV12-4 to TRBJ2-1; TRBD2 aligns across 14 bases. The CDR3 loop spans 14 amino acids. Losses at the gene ends were 3 bases for V and 16 bases for J; bases not matched to a gene: 8. This CDR3 reads CASSLGTSGSRIFF. CDR3 coding DNA: TGTGCCAGCAGTTTGGGGACTAGCGGGAGTCGAATTTTCTTC.

V usage is TRBV28 and J usage is TRBJ2-5, with D maybe TRBD1 (5 bases). Trimming shortened V by 5 bases and J by 1 base, and 11 bases separated the two germline ends. The CDR3 is made up of 14 amino acids. CDR1 and CDR2 (germline): MDHEN, SYDVKM. The chain's CDR3 is CASSPLTVQETQYF. As DNA, the CDR3 is TGTGCCAGCAGTCCTTTGACAGTCCAAGAGACCCAGTACTTC.

This clonotype has a handful of counts. V is TRBV27 and J is TRBJ2-1; 10 bases are shared with TRBD1. CDR3 length equals 15 residues. Germline CDR1 and CDR2: MNHEY and SMNVEV (reference sequence). J was trimmed by 8 bases and V by 7 bases; bases with no gene match: 11. CDR3 in DNA: TGTGCCAGCAACCCGCGACAGGGGGCTATCTATGAGCAGTTCTTC. Amino acid sequence: CASNPRQGAIYEQFF.

This clonotype came up many times. This chain uses TRBV27 with TRBJ2-3, with D perhaps TRBD2 (5 bases). The germline V and J ends were trimmed by 10 bases and 6 bases, with 11 bases remaining between them. The CDR3 has 11 residues. CDR1 and CDR2 from the germline V gene are MNHEY and SMNVEV (reference sequence). CDR3 nucleotides: TGTGCCACCGAGGGCCCGGATACGCAGTATTTT. Translation: CATEGPDTQYF.

The chain couples TRBV5-1 to TRBJ2-6; D call uncertain. CDR3 length: 14 residues. The V end lost 0 bases, the J end lost 4 bases, and 5 bases lay between the germline ends. Per the germline V gene, CDR1 is SGHRS and CDR2 is YFSETQ. The CDR3 region is CASSLETGANVLTF. DNA of the CDR3: TGCGCCAGCAGCTTGGAGACAGGGGCCAACGTCCTGACTTTC.

This chain connects TRBV27 to TRBJ2-1; D perhaps matches TRBD2 (5 bases). There are 16 residues in the CDR3. The germline V gene has CDR1 MNHEY and CDR2 SMNVEV (reference sequence). With 3 bases removed from V and 3 bases from J, the gap between germline ends came to 15 bases. For the CDR3, the DNA is TGTGCCAGCAGTTTGAGGCCTGCCCGGGGCTACAATGAGCAGTTCTTC. Residues: CASSLRPARGYNEQFF.

In its sample, this clonotype was seen a few times. The chain links TRBV29-1 to TRBJ1-5; 7 nucleotides agree with TRBD1. V shed 3 bases, J shed 6 bases, and the junction held 5 bases outside the gene matches. Germline V gene sequence: CDR1 SQVTM, CDR2 ANQGSEA. The CDR3 spans 13 residues. This CDR3 is CSVEGTAGQPQHF. The CDR3, as DNA: TGCAGCGTTGAGGGGACAGCCGGTCAGCCCCAGCATTTT.

The chain recombines TRBV5-6 with TRBJ2-6; tentative D call: TRBD1 (5 bases). V lost 0 bases and J 2 bases, leaving 6 bases between the germline ends. CDR1 is SGHDT and CDR2 is YYEEEE in the germline V gene. CDR3 length equals 15 residues. CDR3 region: CASSLVGAGANVLTF. The CDR3 nucleotides are TGTGCCAGCAGCTTGGTAGGGGCTGGGGCCAACGTCCTGACTTTC. Complete variable domain (other parts from reference TRBV5-6 and TRBJ2-6): DAGVTQSPTHLIKTRGQQVTLRCSPKSGHDTVSWYQQALGQGPQFIFQYYEEEERQRGNFPDRFSGHQFPNYSSELNVNALLLGDSALYLCASSLVGAGANVLTFGAGSRLTVL.

The chain has TRBV6-1 and TRBJ2-7; D is tentatively TRBD1 or TRBD2 (6 bases each). The CDR3 length is 14 residues. V was trimmed by 7 bases and J by 6 bases, leaving 19 bases between them. Germline CDR1 and CDR2: MNHNS and SASEGT. The chain's CDR3 is CASTHRRGSGEQYF. CDR3 DNA sequence: TGTGCCAGCACCCATAGGAGGGGGTCGGGCGAGCAGTACTTC.

This clonotype was picked up many times. The gene calls are TRBV28 and TRBJ1-1; a weak D match, TRBD1 (6 bases). CDR1 MDHEN and CDR2 SYDVKM come from the germline V gene. Trimming removed 5 bases from V and 4 bases from J, with 8 bases in between. CDR3 size: 12 residues. CDR3 sequence: CASSRGLTEAFF. The CDR3 DNA sequence: TGTGCCAGCAGTCGGGGGCTCACTGAAGCTTTCTTT.

This clonotype was counted many times. The chain has TRBV5-1 and TRBJ2-3, with 11 bases aligning to TRBD2. The CDR3 covers 16 residues. Germline assignment: CDR1 SGHRS and CDR2 YFSETQ. Losses at the gene ends were 1 base for V and 7 bases for J; bases not matched to a gene: 8. Here the CDR3 reads CASSLRLAGGPNTQYF. DNA for the CDR3: TGCGCCAGCAGCTTGCGTTTAGCGGGAGGGCCAAATACGCAGTATTTT.

The genes are TRBV4-1 and TRBJ1-3; the D is unclear. CDR1 is MGHRA, CDR2 YSYEKL, per germline. V was cut by 5 bases and J by 2 bases, with 16 bases left in between. This CDR3 is 16 amino acids long. The CDR3 nucleotides read TGCGCCAGCAGCTCCCCGACAAGGGAGCCTGGAAACACCATATATTTT. Translated: CASSSPTREPGNTIYF.

This clonotype was detected only a few times. J is TRBJ2-5 and V is TRBV5-1, with D perhaps matching TRBD2 (5 bases). In germline, CDR1 is SGHRS, CDR2 YFSETQ. The CDR3 spans 13 residues. Trimming pared 9 bases from V and 1 base from J, leaving 13 bases between. In DNA form, the CDR3 reads TGCGCCACCAACACCGGACTCCAAGAGACCCAGTACTTC. This encodes CATNTGLQETQYF.

This chain connects TRBV29-1 to TRBJ1-4; D uncertain. The V and J ends lost 5 bases and 8 bases respectively, with 18 bases between them. The length of the CDR3 is 14 residues. Germline V lookup: CDR1 SQVTM, CDR2 ANQGSEA. CDR3 loop: CSVRPRAPAEKLFF. In DNA form, the CDR3 reads TGCAGCGTTAGACCAAGGGCCCCTGCGGAAAAACTGTTTTTT. Complete variable domain (other parts from reference TRBV29-1 and TRBJ1-4): SAVISQKPSRDICQRGTSLTIQCQVDSQVTMMFWYRQQPGQSLTLIATANQGSEATYESGFVIDKFPISRPNLTFSTLTVSNMSPEDSSIYLCSVRPRAPAEKLFFGSGTQLSVL.

This clonotype was detected ten times or more. The rearrangement uses TRBV9 and TRBJ2-1; the match to TRBD2 covers 7 bases. The germline CDR1 and CDR2 sequences are SGDLS and YYNGEE. CDR3 size: 15 residues. J was trimmed by 7 bases and V by 3 bases; bases with no gene match: 10. The CDR3 loop reads CASSDSGLGRNEQFF. CDR3 nucleotides: TGTGCCAGCAGCGATAGCGGGTTGGGTCGGAATGAGCAGTTCTTC.

This chain links TRBV2 with TRBJ2-1; no clear D. The ends were cut back, 7 bases at V and 7 bases at J, with 8 bases in the middle. Germline loops: CDR1 SNHLY, CDR2 FYNNEI. This CDR3 is built from 11 residues. The CDR3 bases are TGTGCCAGCAAAACCGGGAATGAGCAGTTCTTC. Translating gives CASKTGNEQFF.

This sequence joins TRBV7-9 and TRBJ1-4; D perhaps matches TRBD1 (5 bases). Trimming removed 3 bases at V and 6 bases at J, with 17 bases between. Germline V gives CDR1 SEHNR, CDR2 FQNEAQ (reference sequence). CDR3 length equals 16 residues. The CDR3 DNA sequence: TGTGCCAGCAGCTTTAGCAGACAGCTCTCGGATGAAAAACTGTTTTTT. Translating gives CASSFSRQLSDEKLFF. Full variable domain (rest looked up from reference TRBV7-9 and TRBJ1-4): DTGVSQNPRHKITKRGQNVTFRCDPISEHNRLYWYRQTLGQGPEFLTYFQNEAQLEKSRLLSDRFSAERPKGSFSTLEIQRTEQGDSAMYLCASSFSRQLSDEKLFFGSGTQLSVL.

This clonotype was seen more than once but under ten times. The genes are TRBV20-1 and TRBJ2-5, with D hard to call. From germline, CDR1 is DFQATT and CDR2 SNEGSKA (reference sequence). Trimming removed 1 base from V and 3 bases from J, with 6 bases in between. The CDR3 covers 12 residues. CDR3 bases: TGCAGTGCTAGAGTCAGAAAAGAGACCCAGTACTTC. Residues: CSARVRKETQYF.

J is TRBJ2-1 and V is TRBV7-3; 12 bases map to TRBD2. Trimming took 5 bases from V and 4 from J; bases not matched to a gene: 12. The germline CDR1 and CDR2 sequences are SGHTA and FQGTGA. The CDR3 totals 18 residues. CDR3 sequence: CASSPHQTSGRPYNEQFF. As DNA, the CDR3 is TGTGCCAGCAGCCCTCACCAAACTAGCGGGAGGCCGTACAATGAGCAGTTCTTC.

This clonotype appeared many times. This chain uses TRBV15 with TRBJ2-5; TRBD2 matches 9 bases. This CDR3 has 16 residues. The ends lost 0 bases at V and 3 bases at J; junction bases unmatched: 5. In germline, CDR1 is LNHNV, CDR2 YYDKDF (reference sequence). CDR3 DNA: TGTGCCACCAGCAGAGAGGCGGGAGGGTTGGAAGAGACCCAGTACTTC. It codes for CATSREAGGLEETQYF.

This clonotype was detected a few times. The rearrangement uses TRBV12-5 and TRBJ1-2, with no clear D. From germline, CDR1 is LGHNT and CDR2 FRNRAP. The CDR3 is 13 amino acids. V gave up 3 bases and J gave up 4 bases, with 9 bases separating them. CDR3 nucleotide sequence: TGTGCTAGTGGTTTCGGCAGGCTCTATGGCTACACCTTC. It is translated as CASGFGRLYGYTF.